The 30 T cell receptor beta chains reported below all come from one sample, sequenced in a study of blood T cell repertoires in COVID-19. TCRdb's table, derived via immunoSEQ multiplex PCR, lists solely in-frame clones and lacks some. Found here are about 60,000 clones, around four fifths of them singletons; the top ten hold 3.5%. The sequenced sample consisted of peripheral blood. The origin of the receptors is a man aged 55 to 70 with acute or convalescent COVID-19.

This clone was recorded a few times. Germline is not matched at one junction end, which may reflect a read error. The chain couples TRBV6-5 to TRBJ1-1; 8 bases agree with TRBD1. CDR3 length: 16 amino acids. CDR1 is MNHEY, CDR2 SVGAGI, per germline. The CDR3 nucleotides are TGTGCCAGCAGTTCCCGTTTTAAACAGGGGGACACGGAAGCTTTCTTT. Residues: CASSSRFKQGDTEAFF.

This clone appeared a few times. This rearrangement joins TRBV5-4 to TRBJ2-3; 8 bases are shared with TRBD2. The germline gives CDR1 SGHNT, CDR2 YYREEE (reference sequence). The CDR3 sequence is 18 residues long. J lost 2 bases, V lost 0 bases, and 11 bases had no gene match. The CDR3 is CASSLGNSGVYHTDTQYF. In DNA, the CDR3 is TGTGCCAGCAGCTTGGGGAATAGCGGGGTGTACCACACAGATACGCAGTATTTT.

The chain carries TRBV5-1 and TRBJ2-1; weak D call: TRBD2 (5 bases). The V end was cut by 5 bases, the J end by 4 bases, with 10 bases between. Germline V gives CDR1 SGHRS, CDR2 YFSETQ. The CDR3 loop spans 13 amino acids. This CDR3 reads CASRRDSYNEQFF. The CDR3 bases are TGCGCCAGCAGGAGGGATTCATACAATGAGCAGTTCTTC.

This clone was detected a few times. This sequence joins TRBV5-1 and TRBJ2-1; 7 bases line up with TRBD2. Germline V gene data show CDR1 as SGHRS and CDR2 as YFSETQ. The CDR3 is 16 residues long. J lost 0 bases, V lost 4 bases, and 7 bases had no gene match. The CDR3 DNA sequence: TGCGCCAGCAGCCTACACGGGGGGTTCTCCTACAATGAGCAGTTCTTC. The encoded protein is CASSLHGGFSYNEQFF.

The chain links TRBV11-1 to TRBJ1-4; 7 bases align to TRBD1. J lost 5 bases, V lost 3 bases, and 0 bases had no gene match. The CDR3 extends over 13 amino acids. Germline CDR1 SGHAT, CDR2 FQDESV (reference sequence). The CDR3 DNA reads as TGTGCCAGCAGCTTGACAGGGAATGAAAAACTGTTTTTT. Amino acids: CASSLTGNEKLFF.

The chain employs TRBV5-1 and TRBJ1-1, with 8 bases that match TRBD1. V shed 3 bases and J 5 bases; nucleotides not matched to a gene: 9. CDR1 is SGHRS and CDR2 is YFSETQ in the germline V gene. The CDR3 consists of 15 residues. The DNA for the CDR3 is TGCGCCAGCAGCTCGGACAGGGTGCAACTTACTGAAGCTTTCTTT. Protein: CASSSDRVQLTEAFF.

V usage is TRBV14 and J usage is TRBJ2-7; possible D gene TRBD1, 5 bases. Trimming cost V 0 bases and J 0 bases, with 9 bases left between them. The germline V gene has CDR1 SGHDN and CDR2 FVKESK. There are 15 residues in the CDR3. The CDR3 here is CASSQETASSYEQYF. DNA for the CDR3: TGTGCCAGCAGCCAAGAGACAGCGAGCTCCTACGAGCAGTACTTC.

V is TRBV4-1 and J is TRBJ2-7, with TRBD1 matching 7 bases. The CDR3 sequence is 13 residues long. The V segment lost 4 bases and the J segment 5 bases; nucleotides outside the gene matches: 5. CDR1 and CDR2 (germline): MGHRA, YSYEKL. The CDR3 loop reads CASSLQGFDEQYF. The CDR3 region has the DNA TGCGCCAGCAGCCTACAGGGGTTCGACGAGCAGTACTTC.

This chain links TRBV21-1 with TRBJ1-2; the table's D gene call, TRBD1, was not cross checked with the DNA. TRBV21-1 is a documented pseudogene. The CDR3 has 17 amino acids. CDR3 DNA: TGTGCCAGCAGCTCCCCCGAGGGGACAGGGGATAACTATGGCTACACCTTC. Its translation is CASSSPEGTGDNYGYTF.

This chain links TRBV5-4 with TRBJ1-2; 7 bases map to TRBD1. The CDR3 sequence is 17 residues long. Trimming at V came to 5 bases and at J to 3 bases, leaving 16 bases not matched to a gene. CDR1 SGHNT and CDR2 YYREEE come from the germline V gene (reference sequence). CDR3 sequence (DNA): TGTGCCAGCAGTCGCGGAGGGGGCAGGGGGATTCACTATGGCTACACCTTC. This translates into CASSRGGGRGIHYGYTF.

V gene TRBV5-5 combines with J gene TRBJ2-7, with D maybe TRBD2 (6 bases). V was pared by 0 bases and J by 9 bases, with 10 bases between. The CDR3 is 12 residues long. Germline V lookup: CDR1 SGHKS, CDR2 YYEKEE (reference sequence). CDR3 bases: TGTGCCAGCAGCTTGGACGGGGGATTGCAGTACTTC. This codes for CASSLDGGLQYF. Using reference TRBV5-5 and TRBJ2-7 for the parts outside the CDR3, the full variable domain is DAGVTQSPTHLIKTRGQQVTLRCSPISGHKSVSWYQQVLGQGPQFIFQYYEKEERGRGNFPDRFSARQFPNYSSELNVNALLLGDSALYLCASSLDGGLQYFGPGTRLTVT.

The V call is TRBV27, the J call TRBJ2-3; 8 bases map to TRBD2. The CDR3 length is 15 residues. V lost 6 bases, J lost 1 base, and 6 bases stayed unmatched. Per the germline V gene, CDR1 is MNHEY and CDR2 is SMNVEV (reference sequence). CDR3 residues: CASRLAGGRTDTQYF. Here the CDR3 DNA reads TGTGCCAGCAGACTGGCGGGGGGCCGCACAGATACGCAGTATTTT.

The chain combines TRBV2 with TRBJ2-7; D perhaps matches TRBD1 (6 bases). There are 14 residues in the CDR3. Germline V CDR1 and CDR2: SNHLY, FYNNEI. The V and J ends lost 8 bases and 0 bases respectively, with 14 bases between them. The CDR3 DNA sequence: TGTGCCAGCTCAGGGGCCCCTAGCTCCTACGAGCAGTACTTC. This codes for CASSGAPSSYEQYF.

This clone occurred a few times. V usage is TRBV25-1 and J usage is TRBJ1-2; tentatively, D is TRBD1 (6 bases). The CDR3 is 11 residues long. Germline loops: CDR1 MGHDK, CDR2 SYGVNS. V was clipped by 6 bases and J by 8 bases, with 10 bases between them. The CDR3 loop reads CASSRGYGYTF. In DNA form, the CDR3 reads TGTGCCAGCAGCAGGGGCTACGGCTACACCTTC.

This chain uses TRBV9 with TRBJ1-1; 7 positions match TRBD1. Germline V gives CDR1 SGDLS, CDR2 YYNGEE. CDR3 size: 15 residues. Trimming removed 6 bases from V and 0 bases from J; junction bases left unmatched: 8. The CDR3 coding sequence is TGTGCCAGCACCAGACAGGGCAATTTGAACACTGAAGCTTTCTTT. Its translation is CASTRQGNLNTEAFF.

This chain connects TRBV7-2 to TRBJ2-7; D might be TRBD1 (5 bases). The germline CDR1 and CDR2 sequences are SGHTA and FQGNSA. V shed 5 bases and J shed 3 bases, with 11 bases lying between them. This CDR3 is built from 13 residues. The CDR3 DNA sequence: TGTGCCAGCAGCCGGCGGCAGGGCTACGAGCAGTACTTC. The encoded protein is CASSRRQGYEQYF.

The J gene is TRBJ2-3, the V gene TRBV29-1; no definite D call. V lost 0 bases and J 2 bases, leaving 9 bases between the germline ends. Germline CDR1 SQVTM, CDR2 ANQGSEA. This CDR3 contains 14 residues. The CDR3 sequence: CSVEDRSPTDTQYF. The CDR3, as DNA: TGCAGCGTTGAAGATCGGAGTCCCACAGATACGCAGTATTTT.

The CDR3 region has the DNA TGTGCCAGTAGTATGCCGGACAGGGGGGAGGATACGCAGTATTTT. Translation: CASSMPDRGEDTQYF. The chain employs TRBV19 and TRBJ2-3; 10 bases are shared with TRBD1. The CDR3 length is 15 residues. Germline V CDR1 and CDR2: LNHDA, SQIVND (reference sequence). V was clipped by 3 bases and J by 6 bases; unmatched bases: 6.

In its sample, this clone was seen once. The chain has TRBV15 and TRBJ2-7, with a weak D call TRBD1 (7 bases). Per germline, CDR1 LNHNV and CDR2 YYDKDF (reference sequence). There are 17 residues in the CDR3. Trimming shortened V by 3 bases and J by 0 bases, and 18 bases separated the two germline ends. CDR3 sequence (DNA): TGTGCCACCAGCAGGGGAGGTTCGACAGGGAGCTCCTACGAGCAGTACTTC. This codes for CATSRGGSTGSSYEQYF.

The J gene is TRBJ2-3, the V gene TRBV13; D gene uncertain. Trimming cost V 3 bases and J 6 bases, with 10 bases left between them. The CDR3 contains 13 residues. CDR1 is PRHDT, CDR2 FYEKMQ, per germline (reference sequence). The CDR3 coding sequence is TGTGCCAGCAGCTTCGCCCTTGAGGATACGCAGTATTTT. Translated, it gives CASSFALEDTQYF. Full variable domain (missing parts from reference TRBV13 and TRBJ2-3): AAGVIQSPRHLIKEKRETATLKCYPIPRHDTVYWYQQGPGQDPQFLISFYEKMQSDKGSIPDRFSAQQFSDYHSELNMSSLELGDSALYFCASSFALEDTQYFGPGTRLTVL.

This rearrangement joins TRBV30 to TRBJ1-2; D is unresolved. The V gene's germline CDR1 is GTSNPN and CDR2 SVGIG (reference sequence). Deletions cut 7 bases from V and 2 bases from J, with 17 bases between. The CDR3 loop spans 14 amino acids. CDR3 coding DNA: TGTGCCTATGCCCCGGGGTTGGGGAACTATGGCTACACCTTC. Amino acids: CAYAPGLGNYGYTF.

The chain combines TRBV5-4 with TRBJ1-2, with TRBD1 as a possible D gene (5 bases). The CDR3 consists of 14 residues. Germline CDR1 is SGHNT and CDR2 is YYREEE (reference sequence). V was trimmed by 5 bases and J by 8 bases, leaving 19 bases between them. The CDR3 reads CASRNHRGSRGYTF. The CDR3 region has the DNA TGTGCCAGCAGAAACCATAGGGGATCGAGGGGCTACACCTTC.

The rearrangement links TRBV5-1 to TRBJ2-5; D not resolved. Trimming took 2 bases from V and 5 from J, leaving 13 bases between them. The CDR3 has 14 residues. The germline CDR1 and CDR2 sequences are SGHRS and YFSETQ. CDR3: CASSFEQPVETQYF. The CDR3 region has the DNA TGCGCCAGCAGCTTTGAACAGCCGGTGGAGACCCAGTACTTC.

The chain has TRBV24-1 and TRBJ2-3, with 9 positions matching TRBD2. Germline values: CDR1 KGHDR, CDR2 SFDVKD. The length of the CDR3 is 17 residues. V gave up 4 bases and J gave up 3 bases; unmatched junction bases: 10. DNA for the CDR3: TGTGCCACCAGTGACCCGAGACTAGCGGCTGGGACAGATACGCAGTATTTT. Its translation: CATSDPRLAAGTDTQYF.

The rearrangement uses TRBV19 and TRBJ2-1; TRBD2 matches 8 bases. Germline V gene data show CDR1 as LNHDA and CDR2 as SQIVND (reference sequence). The CDR3 contains 17 residues. With 5 bases clipped from V and 9 bases from J, the junction kept 18 bases outside the gene matches. The CDR3: CASSHRPGLDPGGEQFF. CDR3 nucleotide sequence: TGTGCCAGTAGTCACCGACCGGGACTAGACCCGGGGGGTGAGCAGTTCTTC.

This chain connects TRBV5-1 to TRBJ2-7; 7 bases map to TRBD2. CDR1 is SGHRS and CDR2 is YFSETQ in the germline V gene. The length of the CDR3 is 14 residues. V dropped 5 bases and J dropped 3; count of bases not matched to a gene: 8. CDR3 sequence (DNA): TGCGCCAGCAGGGAGGGACTAAATAACTACGAGCAGTACTTC. Protein product: CASREGLNNYEQYF.

The V call is TRBV2, the J call TRBJ1-1; D not resolved. This CDR3 spans 11 amino acids. Germline values: CDR1 SNHLY, CDR2 FYNNEI. V lost 8 bases, J lost 4 bases, and 8 bases lay in between. CDR3 residues: CASGRGTEAFF. DNA for the CDR3: TGTGCCAGCGGACGGGGCACTGAAGCTTTCTTT.

V and J are TRBV6-5 and TRBJ1-5; 11 bases are a match to TRBD1. Germline V CDR1 and CDR2: MNHEY, SVGAGI. The CDR3 totals 16 residues. The trim removed 2 bases at V and 4 bases at J, leaving 4 bases unmatched. This chain's CDR3 is CASSYPDRGLNQPQHF. DNA of the CDR3: TGTGCCAGCAGTTACCCGGACAGGGGGCTTAATCAGCCCCAGCATTTT.

V gene TRBV11-2 combines with J gene TRBJ2-1, with 8 bases lining up with TRBD1. Trimming at V came to 3 bases and at J to 8 bases, leaving 6 bases not matched to a gene. Germline lookup yields CDR1 SGHAT and CDR2 FQNNGV. There are 14 residues in the CDR3. CDR3 sequence (DNA): TGTGCCAGCAGCTTGGACAGGGTTGTCGATGAGCAGTTCTTC. Translation: CASSLDRVVDEQFF.

This chain joins TRBV28 and TRBJ2-7; TRBD1 matches 7 bases. The CDR3 is 14 amino acids. Per the germline V gene, CDR1 is MDHEN and CDR2 is SYDVKM. The V segment lost 5 bases and the J segment 6 bases; nucleotides outside the gene matches: 10. This CDR3 is CASSLLDRAGEQYF. CDR3 coding DNA: TGTGCCAGCAGTCTACTAGACAGGGCCGGCGAGCAGTACTTC. Using reference TRBV28 and TRBJ2-7 for the parts outside the CDR3, the full variable domain is DVKVTQSSRYLVKRTGEKVFLECVQDMDHENMFWYRQDPGLGLRLIYFSYDVKMKEKGDIPEGYSVSREKKERFSLILESASTNQTSMYLCASSLLDRAGEQYFGPGTRLTVT.